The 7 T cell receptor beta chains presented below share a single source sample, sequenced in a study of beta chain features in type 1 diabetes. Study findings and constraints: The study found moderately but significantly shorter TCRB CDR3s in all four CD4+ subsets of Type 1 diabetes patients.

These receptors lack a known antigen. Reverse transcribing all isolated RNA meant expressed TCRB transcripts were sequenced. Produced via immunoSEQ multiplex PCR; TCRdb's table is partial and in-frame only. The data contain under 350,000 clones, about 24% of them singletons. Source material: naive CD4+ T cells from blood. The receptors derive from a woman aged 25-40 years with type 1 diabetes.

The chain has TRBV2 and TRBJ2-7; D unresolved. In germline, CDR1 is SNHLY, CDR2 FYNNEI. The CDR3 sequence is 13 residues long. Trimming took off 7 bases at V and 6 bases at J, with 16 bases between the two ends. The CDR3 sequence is CASIPGSHGEQYF. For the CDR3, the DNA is TGTGCCAGCATTCCAGGATCACACGGCGAGCAGTACTTC.

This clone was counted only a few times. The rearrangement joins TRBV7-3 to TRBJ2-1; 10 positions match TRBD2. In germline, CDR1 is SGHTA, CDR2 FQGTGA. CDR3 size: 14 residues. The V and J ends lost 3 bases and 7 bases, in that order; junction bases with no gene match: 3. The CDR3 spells CASSLLAGENEQFF. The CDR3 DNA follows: TGTGCCAGCAGCTTGCTAGCGGGAGAGAATGAGCAGTTCTTC.

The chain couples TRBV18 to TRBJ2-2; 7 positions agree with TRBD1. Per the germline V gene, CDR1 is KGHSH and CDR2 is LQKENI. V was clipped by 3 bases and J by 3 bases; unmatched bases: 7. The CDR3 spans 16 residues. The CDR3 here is CASSPQQGTDTGELFF. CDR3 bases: TGTGCCAGCTCACCGCAACAGGGGACGGACACCGGGGAGCTGTTTTTT. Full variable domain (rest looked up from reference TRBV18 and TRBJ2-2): NAGVMQNPRHLVRRRGQEARLRCSPMKGHSHVYWYRQLPEEGLKFMVYLQKENIIDESGMPKERFSAEFPKEGPSILRIQQVVRGDSAAYFCASSPQQGTDTGELFFGEGSRLTVL.

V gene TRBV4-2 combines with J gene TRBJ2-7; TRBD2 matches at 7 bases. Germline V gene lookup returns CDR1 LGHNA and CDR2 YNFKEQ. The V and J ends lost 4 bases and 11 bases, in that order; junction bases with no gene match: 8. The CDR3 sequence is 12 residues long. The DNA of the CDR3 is TGTGCCAGCAGCCCCCTTAGGACTAGGGAGTACTTC. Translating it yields CASSPLRTREYF.

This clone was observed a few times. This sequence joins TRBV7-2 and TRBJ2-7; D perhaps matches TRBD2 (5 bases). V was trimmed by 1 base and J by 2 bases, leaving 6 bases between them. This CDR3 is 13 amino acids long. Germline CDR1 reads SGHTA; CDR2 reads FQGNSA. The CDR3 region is CASSLELAYEQYF. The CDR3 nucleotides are TGTGCCAGCAGCTTAGAACTAGCCTACGAGCAGTACTTC.

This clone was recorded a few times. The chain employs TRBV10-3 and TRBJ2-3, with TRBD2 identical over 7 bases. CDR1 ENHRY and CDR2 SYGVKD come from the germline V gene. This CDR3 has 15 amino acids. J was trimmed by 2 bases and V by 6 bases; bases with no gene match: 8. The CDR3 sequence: CAIREASGSTDTQYF. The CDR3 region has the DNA TGTGCCATCAGAGAGGCTAGCGGATCCACAGATACGCAGTATTTT.

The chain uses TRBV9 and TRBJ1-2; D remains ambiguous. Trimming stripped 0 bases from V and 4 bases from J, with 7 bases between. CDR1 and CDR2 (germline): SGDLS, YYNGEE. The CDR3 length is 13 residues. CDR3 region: CASSVDELYGYTF. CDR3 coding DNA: TGTGCCAGCAGCGTAGATGAGCTCTATGGCTACACCTTC.